This T cell receptor beta chain was retrieved from a study of T cells after somatic rescue of genetic block. Profiled with immunoSEQ multiplex PCR; TCRdb holds only in-frame clones, not every one. The sample has roughly 11,000 clones, 71% seen once. The sample taken for sequencing was peripheral blood mononuclear cells (PBMCs). The origin of this receptor is a boy aged 5-17 years.

CDR3: CASSFWGGPDTQYF. CDR3 sequence (DNA): TGCGCCAGCAGCTTCTGGGGGGGCCCAGATACGCAGTATTTT. The V and J genes are TRBV5-1 and TRBJ2-3; maybe TRBD2 (7 bases). CDR1 is SGHRS and CDR2 is YFSETQ in the germline V gene. The CDR3 extends over 14 amino acids. The germline V and J ends were trimmed by 2 bases and 4 bases, with 11 bases remaining between them.